Given below is one TCR beta chain in context. TRAV and TRBV primers primed cDNA for both TCRalpha and TCRbeta. A constant-region primer paired with the V-primer adapter amplified TCRs over about 20 PCR cycles. mRNA, after isolation, was amplified by in vitro transcription. TCRdb used MiXCR to reprocess the reads, holding one entry per CDR3 protein. The sample lists roughly 17,000 distinct CDR3 sequences; about 70% were seen once. The CDR3 runs to 17 residues. The V and J ends lost 5 bases and 4 bases respectively, with 22 bases between them. These data originate in a study of low-dose radiotherapy and immunotherapy resistance in tumors. Looking at the study overall: A dose of 1 Gy per fraction every two weeks went to Cohort 2, totaling 13 Gy over 26 weeks. Patients took oral aspirin 300 mg daily for four cycles from cycle 1 day 1.

The clonotype was recovered from a human donor with advanced metastatic prostate, ovarian, gallbladder or colorectal cancer (not recorded which). This table probably holds off-target reads from a library built for another chain. J is TRBJ2-3 and V is TRBV12-3 or TRBV12-4; D is possibly TRBD2 (5 bases). CDR3: CASSTNRGYSMPDTQYF. DNA of the CDR3: TGTGCCAGCAGTACTAACCGCGGGTACTCAATGCCAGATACGCAGTATTTT.